What follows are 22 T cell receptor beta chains derived from one specimen sequenced in a study of blood T cell repertoires in COVID-19. Libraries were prepared by immunoSEQ multiplex PCR; TCRdb keeps only in-frame clonotypes and omits some of them. Of approximately 100,000 clones in the sample, over 85% are singletons; the top ten hold around 5.7%. Sequenced input: peripheral blood. These receptors were collected from a man between 70 and 80 years old with acute or convalescent COVID-19.

The chain joins TRBV28 to TRBJ2-7; 8 bases line up with TRBD1. From germline, CDR1 is MDHEN and CDR2 SYDVKM. V was clipped by 3 bases and J by 4 bases; unmatched bases: 5. The CDR3 contains 14 residues. DNA for the CDR3: TGTGCCAGCAGTTTCGAGACAGGGGCTTACGAGCAGTACTTC. The encoded protein is CASSFETGAYEQYF.

The chain employs TRBV13 and TRBJ1-6; 8 bases agree with TRBD1. This CDR3 has 15 residues. The V gene end was trimmed by 4 bases and the J gene end by 5 bases; junction bases not matched to a gene: 4. Looked up from germline, CDR1 is PRHDT and CDR2 is FYEKMQ (reference sequence). The CDR3 spells CASSWNRGNNSPLHF. The CDR3 coding sequence is TGTGCCAGCAGCTGGAACAGGGGGAATAATTCACCCCTCCACTTT.

The chain couples TRBV6-5 to TRBJ1-4; 8 nucleotides line up with TRBD1. This CDR3 contains 11 residues. CDR1 MNHEY and CDR2 SVGAGI come from the germline V gene. V lost 5 bases, J lost 12 bases, and 2 bases stayed unmatched. The CDR3 bases are TGTGCCAGCAGTAGGGGACAGGAACTGTTTTTT. Translating it yields CASSRGQELFF.

The rearrangement links TRBV3-1 (or the pseudogene TRBV3-2) to TRBJ1-3, with TRBD1 as a possible D gene (5 bases). Trimming took 3 bases from V and 3 from J, leaving 15 bases between them. CDR1 is LGHDT, CDR2 YNNKEL, per germline (reference sequence). The CDR3 extends over 16 amino acids. CDR3 nucleotide sequence: TGTGCCAGCAGCCAGGGGCTGGCTGATTATGGAAACACCATATATTTT. This encodes CASSQGLADYGNTIYF.

The chain couples TRBV28 to TRBJ1-2; D not resolved. In germline, CDR1 is MDHEN, CDR2 SYDVKM. The germline V and J ends were trimmed by 7 bases and 2 bases, with 14 bases remaining between them. The CDR3 runs 14 residues. The CDR3: CASTPSWENYGYTF. CDR3 sequence (DNA): TGTGCCAGCACCCCCTCCTGGGAGAACTATGGCTACACCTTC.

The rearrangement joins TRBV6-5 to TRBJ1-2; the match to TRBD1 covers 11 bases. From germline, CDR1 is MNHEY and CDR2 SVGAGI. This CDR3 spans 14 amino acids. The V segment lost 5 bases and the J segment 7 bases; nucleotides outside the gene matches: 6. Here the CDR3 DNA reads TGTGCCAGCAGTAGGGGACAGGGGGTAGGTGGCTACACCTTC. Amino acids: CASSRGQGVGGYTF.

This chain links TRBV21-1 with TRBJ2-4; the tabulated D call, TRBD2, remains unverified against the DNA. TRBV21-1 is a pseudogene segment. This CDR3 has 14 amino acids. The CDR3 here is CARRTAIAKNIQYF. The CDR3 nucleotides are TGTGCCAGAAGAACTGCTATAGCCAAAAACATTCAGTACTTC.

This chain links TRBV5-1 with TRBJ1-4; 9 nucleotides align to TRBD1. The CDR3 runs to 16 residues. V gave up 4 bases and J gave up 4 bases; unmatched junction bases: 8. Looked up from germline, CDR1 is SGHRS and CDR2 is YFSETQ. The CDR3 DNA reads as TGCGCCAGCAGCCCGGGACAGGGTTTCTTTAATGAAAAACTGTTTTTT. The encoded protein is CASSPGQGFFNEKLFF. Variable domain in full (rest from reference TRBV5-1 and TRBJ1-4): KAGVTQTPRYLIKTRGQQVTLSCSPISGHRSVSWYQQTPGQGLQFLFEYFSETQRNKGNFPGRFSGRQFSNSRSEMNVSTLELGDSALYLCASSPGQGFFNEKLFFGSGTQLSVL.

The chain has TRBV6-2 or TRBV6-3 and TRBJ2-7, with D maybe TRBD1 (6 bases). From germline, CDR1 is MNHEY and CDR2 SVGEGT. The CDR3 spans 12 residues. The V end lost 6 bases, the J end lost 6 bases, and 12 bases lay between the germline ends. CDR3 residues: CASSDTGFEQYF. CDR3 bases: TGTGCCAGCAGCGATACAGGGTTCGAGCAGTACTTC.

In DNA form, the CDR3 reads TGCGCCAGCAGCTCCCAGGGGGCCGGTAATGAAAAACTGTTTTTT. It specifies CASSSQGAGNEKLFF. This chain joins TRBV5-1 and TRBJ1-4; 8 bases map to TRBD1. The ends lost 3 bases at V and 4 bases at J; junction bases unmatched: 5. Per germline, CDR1 SGHRS and CDR2 YFSETQ. CDR3 length equals 15 residues.

The count of this clone is one. This chain connects TRBV6-6 to TRBJ2-3; D unresolved. The germline gives CDR1 MNHNY, CDR2 SVGAGI (reference sequence). This CDR3 comprises 15 residues. V was pared by 2 bases and J by 2 bases, with 11 bases between. CDR3 nucleotide sequence: TGTGCCAGCAGTTACGTAACGAGAGCCACAGATACGCAGTATTTT. Amino acid sequence: CASSYVTRATDTQYF.

The CDR3 DNA sequence: TGCGCCACCGGTAAGGGGACTAGCGGGGCCAATGAGCAGTTCTTC. This translates into CATGKGTSGANEQFF. The chain uses TRBV5-1 and TRBJ2-1, with TRBD2 identical over 13 bases. Germline V gene lookup returns CDR1 SGHRS and CDR2 YFSETQ. There are 15 residues in the CDR3. V dropped 9 bases and J dropped 6; count of bases not matched to a gene: 9.

This chain connects TRBV28 to TRBJ1-5; D is unresolved. The V end was cut by 4 bases, the J end by 5 bases, with 9 bases between. The germline V gene has CDR1 MDHEN and CDR2 SYDVKM. The CDR3 extends over 13 amino acids. CDR3 nucleotides: TGTGCCAGCAGTTGGCCAGGTGATCAGCCCCAGCATTTT. It codes for CASSWPGDQPQHF.

This CDR3 is CASSLEAGSGNTIYF. CDR3 coding DNA: TGCGCCAGCAGCTTGGAGGCGGGCTCTGGAAACACCATATATTTT. The genes are TRBV5-1 and TRBJ1-3; D remains unclear. The germline V gene has CDR1 SGHRS and CDR2 YFSETQ. This CDR3 region has 15 residues. The V end was cut by 0 bases, the J end by 0 bases, with 7 bases between. Filled out from reference TRBV5-1 and TRBJ1-3, the complete variable domain reads KAGVTQTPRYLIKTRGQQVTLSCSPISGHRSVSWYQQTPGQGLQFLFEYFSETQRNKGNFPGRFSGRQFSNSRSEMNVSTLELGDSALYLCASSLEAGSGNTIYFGEGSWLTVV.

CDR3 sequence reads: CASSQDNSRQPQHF. CDR3 bases: TGTGCCAGCAGCCAAGACAACTCCCGGCAGCCCCAGCATTTT. The chain employs TRBV4-2 and TRBJ1-5, with no clear D. Trimming removed 0 bases at V and 7 bases at J, with 10 bases between. The CDR3 is 14 residues long. Germline CDR1 LGHNA, CDR2 YNFKEQ.

J is TRBJ2-7 and V is TRBV2, with 7 bases aligning to TRBD1. The CDR3 spans 13 residues. V dropped 7 bases and J dropped 2; count of bases not matched to a gene: 5. Germline V gene lookup returns CDR1 SNHLY and CDR2 FYNNEI. The CDR3 spells CASTGQVPYEQYF. In DNA, the CDR3 is TGTGCCAGCACCGGACAGGTCCCCTACGAGCAGTACTTC.

The chain carries TRBV7-2 and TRBJ1-6; 7 bases map to TRBD1. The trim removed 5 bases at V and 5 bases at J, leaving 9 bases unmatched. This CDR3 spans 16 amino acids. Per the germline V gene, CDR1 is SGHTA and CDR2 is FQGNSA. The CDR3 reads CASSEETGVNNSPLHF. CDR3 in DNA: TGTGCCAGCAGCGAAGAAACAGGGGTGAATAATTCACCCCTCCACTTT. Complete variable domain (other parts from reference TRBV7-2 and TRBJ1-6): GAGVSQSPSNKVTEKGKDVELRCDPISGHTALYWYRQSLGQGLEFLIYFQGNSAPDKSGLPSDRFSAERTGGSVSTLTIQRTQQEDSAVYLCASSEETGVNNSPLHFGNGTRLTVT.

This clone was recorded once. The chain links TRBV15 to TRBJ2-2; 8 nucleotides align to TRBD1. The CDR3 spans 14 residues. Germline V CDR1 and CDR2: LNHNV, YYDKDF (reference sequence). V lost 9 bases, J lost 5 bases, and 8 bases stayed unmatched. This CDR3 reads CATRTGRNTGELFF. The CDR3 coding sequence is TGTGCCACTCGGACAGGGAGGAATACCGGGGAGCTGTTTTTT. Full variable domain (outside the CDR3, taken from reference TRBV15 and TRBJ2-2): DAMVIQNPRYQVTQFGKPVTLSCSQTLNHNVMYWYQQKSSQAPKLLFHYYDKDFNNEADTPDNFQSRRPNTSFCFLDIRSPGLGDTAMYLCATRTGRNTGELFFGEGSRLTVL.

V gene TRBV2 combines with J gene TRBJ2-5; tentative D call: TRBD1 (7 bases). V was pared by 6 bases and J by 0 bases, with 11 bases between. The V gene's germline CDR1 is SNHLY and CDR2 FYNNEI. The CDR3 sequence is 14 residues long. The DNA of the CDR3 is TGTGCCAGCAGGGCGGGACAGTACCAAGAGACCCAGTACTTC. This gives the protein CASRAGQYQETQYF.

The V call is TRBV24-1, the J call TRBJ2-1; no firm D call. Trimming pared 5 bases from V and 3 bases from J, leaving 7 bases between. The CDR3 sequence is 13 residues long. Germline loops: CDR1 KGHDR, CDR2 SFDVKD. The CDR3 nucleotides read TGTGCCACCAGTGGCGGAGTCTACAATGAGCAGTTCTTC. It yields the protein CATSGGVYNEQFF.

V usage is TRBV30 and J usage is TRBJ2-5; TRBD2 is a possible D gene (6 bases). V lost 0 bases and J lost 5, with 10 bases in between. The CDR3 extends over 13 amino acids. The V gene's germline CDR1 is GTSNPN and CDR2 SVGIG (reference sequence). DNA for the CDR3: TGTGCCTGGAGTGTTGGAGGGGTGGAGACCCAGTACTTC. It encodes CAWSVGGVETQYF.

This clone was seen a handful of times. The chain joins TRBV7-9 to TRBJ2-2; a weak D match, TRBD1 (5 bases). V dropped 6 bases and J dropped 1 base, with 9 bases sitting between them. The germline V gene has CDR1 SEHNR and CDR2 FQNEAQ (reference sequence). The CDR3 covers 14 residues. The chain's CDR3 is CASSFGQNTGELFF. The CDR3 region has the DNA TGTGCCAGCAGTTTCGGACAGAACACCGGGGAGCTGTTTTTT.